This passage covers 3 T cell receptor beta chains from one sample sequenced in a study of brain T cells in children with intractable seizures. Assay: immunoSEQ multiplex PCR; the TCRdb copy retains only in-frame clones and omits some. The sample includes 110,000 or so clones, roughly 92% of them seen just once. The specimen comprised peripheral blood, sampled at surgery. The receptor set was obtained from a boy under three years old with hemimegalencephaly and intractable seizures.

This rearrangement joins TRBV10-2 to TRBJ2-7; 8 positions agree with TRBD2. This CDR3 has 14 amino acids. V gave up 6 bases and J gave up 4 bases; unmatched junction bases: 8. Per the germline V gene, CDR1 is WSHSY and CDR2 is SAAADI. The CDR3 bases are TGCGCCAGCAGGGGAGCGGGAGTCTCTTACGAGCAGTACTTC. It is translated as CASRGAGVSYEQYF.

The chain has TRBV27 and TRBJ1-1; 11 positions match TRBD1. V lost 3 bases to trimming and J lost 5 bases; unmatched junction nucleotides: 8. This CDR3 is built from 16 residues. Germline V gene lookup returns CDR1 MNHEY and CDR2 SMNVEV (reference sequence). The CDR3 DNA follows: TGTGCCAGCAGTTTCTGGACAGGGGGCAAGCTGACTGAAGCTTTCTTT. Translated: CASSFWTGGKLTEAFF.

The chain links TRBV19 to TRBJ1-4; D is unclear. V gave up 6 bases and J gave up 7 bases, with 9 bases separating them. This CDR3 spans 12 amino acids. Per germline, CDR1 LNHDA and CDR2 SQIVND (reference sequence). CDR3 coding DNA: TGTGCCAGTAGACCTGTGGGTGAAAAACTGTTTTTT. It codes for CASRPVGEKLFF.